This record concerns one T cell receptor beta chain sequence. Its antigen target is currently unknown. Base qualities were left out, and no much larger clone turns up one base away. For sequencing, an Illumina NovaSeq 6000 was employed. Using 5'RACE with constant-segment primers, TCRalpha and TCRbeta cDNA libraries were constructed, with sample barcodes and unique molecular identifiers added in the process. Trizol reagent was used to extract RNA from every sample. Library amplification was performed in two PCR steps, and a second sample barcode and Illumina TruSeq adapters were introduced in the second step. Libraries were sequenced on an Illumina NovaSeq with 2 x 150 bp paired-end reads. The authors' analysis ran thus. Demultiplexing of reads and collapsing into UMI-guided consensus sequences were performed with migec v1.2.7. Using mixcr v2.1.11, UMI consensuses were aligned to TRA and TRB V and J templates and then assembled into clonotypes. Expanded or contracted clonotypes were those called significant by both edgeR and NoisET, with noise models trained on biological replicates. edgeR calls used a false discovery rate-adjusted p below 0.01 and a log2 fold-change threshold of 1. As an exploratory analysis of dynamics, max-normalized trajectories of the 1000 most abundant clonotypes were examined with PCA combined with hierarchical clustering. The CD4 or CD8 phenotype of responding clones was assigned using the separately sequenced CD4+ and CD8+ repertoires. The public sequencing data were trimmed at Q25 with fastp and processed into clonotypes with MiXCR by TCRdb, which kept only in-frame beta chains. When rows share a CDR3 protein, they turn into one entry using the most common DNA and genes. The V and J calls shown here were made by TCRdb, not taken from the authors' results. Counted in this sample were about 200,000 distinct CDR3 sequences; around 9.1% of them appeared once. 3.5% to 4% of the sample goes to the ten largest clones.

The data originate from a study of T-cell memory formation after mild COVID-19 (dated by TCRdb to the early 2020s). About the investigation overall: TCR sequence clusters from the two donors were found to be largely donor specific. In two donors, T-cell clones that expanded and contracted after mild COVID-19 were tracked by sequencing TCRalpha and TCRbeta repertoires over time. The cohort comprised two young, previously healthy adult volunteers, one female and one male.

PBMCs were isolated by Ficoll-Paque density gradient centrifugation. General findings and caveats noted by the study authors: SARS-CoV-2 specificity was not confirmed for the second-wave clones peaking on day 37. Contracting CD4+ clones were located mainly in the CM and EM memory subsets, whereas CD8+ clones were found to be enriched in EMRA. Clones that contracted from day 15 to 85 showed balanced CD4/CD8 phenotypes, whereas a second wave of clones that expanded from day 15 to 37 leaned towards CD4+. The study covered only a couple of mild cases, and larger cohorts including severe cases with pre-infection samples were considered necessary. Some responding clones were found in pre-infection memory, which suggests that pre-existing cross-reactive memory T cells took part in the SARS-CoV-2 response.

The germline V gene encodes CDR1 SGHTA and CDR2 FQGTGA. From the cysteine up to the phenylalanine, the CDR3 has a length of 12 residues. The sequence is cut down to CDR3 DNA, 36 bases in frame from base 1. The trim is 8 bases for V and 4 bases for J, with a gap of 11 bases between the germline ends. This TCR was sampled from a man aged 18-30 years who had mild COVID-19 (a few samples of this study predate the infection). The sample titles of this study are shuffled in the database, so cell type and time point are left out; the donor was told from shared clones. The sequence is built from TRBV7-3 and TRBJ1-2; TRBD1 is a weak D gene call, 6 bases matching. Material for sequencing was PBMCs or a T cell subset sorted from them (not recorded which). The CDR3 region: CASGGPSYGYTF. The DNA sequence is as follows: TGTGCCAGCGGGGGGCCTTCCTATGGCTACACCTTC.